Detailed here is one T cell receptor beta chain. CDR3 length equals 18 residues. Germline CDR1 and CDR2: WNHNN and SYGVQD (reference sequence). The V and J ends lost 2 bases and 1 base, in that order; junction bases with no gene match: 8. This entry is derived from a study of cytomegalovirus exposure and HLA in healthy donors. Researchers ran the PCR with 60 Vbeta and 13 Jbeta primers. Only in-frame clones appear in the TCRdb table, and some are missing; sequencing was by immunoSEQ multiplex PCR. The table lists under 300,000 clones, more than 80% of them singletons. The sequenced sample consisted of PBMCs. The TCR comes from a middle-aged man in good health and CMV-seropositive. The genes are TRBV10-1 and TRBJ2-3, with TRBD2 matching over 11 bases. DNA for the CDR3: TGCGCCAGCAGTGAGCGTAGGGGACTAGCGGAGGGCACAGATACGCAGTATTTT. Its protein is CASSERRGLAEGTDTQYF.